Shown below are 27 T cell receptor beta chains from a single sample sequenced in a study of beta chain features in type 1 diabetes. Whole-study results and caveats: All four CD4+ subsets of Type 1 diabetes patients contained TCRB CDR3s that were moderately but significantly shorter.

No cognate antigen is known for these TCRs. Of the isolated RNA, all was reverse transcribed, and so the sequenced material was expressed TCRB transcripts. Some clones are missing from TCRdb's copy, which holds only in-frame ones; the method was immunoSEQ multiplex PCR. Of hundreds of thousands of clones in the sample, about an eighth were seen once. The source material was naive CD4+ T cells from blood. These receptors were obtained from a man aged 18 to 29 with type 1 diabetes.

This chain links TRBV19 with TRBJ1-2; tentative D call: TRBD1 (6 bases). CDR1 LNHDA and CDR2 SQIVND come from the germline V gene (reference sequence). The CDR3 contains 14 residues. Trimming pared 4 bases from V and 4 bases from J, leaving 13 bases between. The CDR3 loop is CASSTLGQRYGYTF. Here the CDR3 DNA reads TGTGCCAGTAGTACCTTAGGACAGCGCTATGGCTACACCTTC.

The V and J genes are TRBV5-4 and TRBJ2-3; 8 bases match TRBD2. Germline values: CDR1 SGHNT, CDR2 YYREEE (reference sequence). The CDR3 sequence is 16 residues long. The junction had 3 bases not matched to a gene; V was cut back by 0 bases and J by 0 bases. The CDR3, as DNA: TGTGCCAGCAGCTTGGGCGGGGGGCGTAGCACAGATACGCAGTATTTT. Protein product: CASSLGGGRSTDTQYF.

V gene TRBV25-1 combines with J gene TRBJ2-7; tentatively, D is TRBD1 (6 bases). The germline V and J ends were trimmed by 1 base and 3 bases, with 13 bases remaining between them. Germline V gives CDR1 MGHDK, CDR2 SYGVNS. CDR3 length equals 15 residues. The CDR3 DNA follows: TGTGCCAGCAGTGAATCGGGCACAGGGATCTACGAGCAGTACTTC. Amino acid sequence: CASSESGTGIYEQYF.

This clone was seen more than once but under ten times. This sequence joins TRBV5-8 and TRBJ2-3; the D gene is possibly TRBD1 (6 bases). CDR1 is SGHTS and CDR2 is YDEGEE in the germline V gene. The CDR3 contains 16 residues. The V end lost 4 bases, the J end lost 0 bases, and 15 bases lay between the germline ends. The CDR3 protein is CASSRIGGLSTDTQYF. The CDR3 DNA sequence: TGTGCCAGCAGCCGTATAGGGGGTCTTAGCACAGATACGCAGTATTTT.

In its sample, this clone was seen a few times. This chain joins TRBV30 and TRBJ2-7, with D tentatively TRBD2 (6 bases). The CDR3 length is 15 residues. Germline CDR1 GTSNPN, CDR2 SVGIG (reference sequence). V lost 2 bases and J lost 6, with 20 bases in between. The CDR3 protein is CAWSLASGTEGEQYF. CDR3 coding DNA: TGTGCCTGGAGTTTAGCTTCCGGGACTGAGGGCGAGCAGTACTTC.

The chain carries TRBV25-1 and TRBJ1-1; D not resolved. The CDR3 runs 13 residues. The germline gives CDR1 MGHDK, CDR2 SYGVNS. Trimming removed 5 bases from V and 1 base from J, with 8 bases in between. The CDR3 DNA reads TGTGCCAGCAGTCACCCGAGGAACACTGAAGCTTTCTTT. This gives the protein CASSHPRNTEAFF. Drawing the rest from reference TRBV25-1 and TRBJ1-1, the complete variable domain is EADIYQTPRYLVIGTGKKITLECSQTMGHDKMYWYQQDPGMELHLIHYSYGVNSTEKGDLSSESTVSRIRTEHFPLTLESARPSHTSQYLCASSHPRNTEAFFGQGTRLTVV.

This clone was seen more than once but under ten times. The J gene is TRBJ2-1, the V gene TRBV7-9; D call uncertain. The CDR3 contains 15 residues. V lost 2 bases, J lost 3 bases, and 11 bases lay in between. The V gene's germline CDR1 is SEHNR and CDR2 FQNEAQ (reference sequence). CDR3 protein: CASSLLGSHYNEQFF. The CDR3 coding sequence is TGTGCCAGCAGCTTATTGGGAAGTCACTACAATGAGCAGTTCTTC.

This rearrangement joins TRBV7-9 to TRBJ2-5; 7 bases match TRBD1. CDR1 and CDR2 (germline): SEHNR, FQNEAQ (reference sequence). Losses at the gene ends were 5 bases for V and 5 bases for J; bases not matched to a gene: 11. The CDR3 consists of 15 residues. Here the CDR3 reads CASSTRQGRVETQYF. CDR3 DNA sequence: TGTGCCAGCAGCACGCGACAGGGAAGAGTGGAGACCCAGTACTTC. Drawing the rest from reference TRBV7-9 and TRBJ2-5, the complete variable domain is DTGVSQNPRHKITKRGQNVTFRCDPISEHNRLYWYRQTLGQGPEFLTYFQNEAQLEKSRLLSDRFSAERPKGSFSTLEIQRTEQGDSAMYLCASSTRQGRVETQYFGPGTRLLVL.

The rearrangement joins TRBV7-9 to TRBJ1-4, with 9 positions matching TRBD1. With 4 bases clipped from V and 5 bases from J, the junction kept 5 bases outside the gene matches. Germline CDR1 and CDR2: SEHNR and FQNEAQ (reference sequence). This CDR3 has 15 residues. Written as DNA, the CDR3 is TGTGCCAGCAGCTCTTCCGGGACAGGGAATGAAAAACTGTTTTTT. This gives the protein CASSSSGTGNEKLFF. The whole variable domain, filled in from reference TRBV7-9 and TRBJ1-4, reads DTGVSQNPRHKITKRGQNVTFRCDPISEHNRLYWYRQTLGQGPEFLTYFQNEAQLEKSRLLSDRFSAERPKGSFSTLEIQRTEQGDSAMYLCASSSSGTGNEKLFFGSGTQLSVL.

CDR3 residues: CASSLGTGGREKLFF. The DNA for the CDR3 is TGCGCCAGCAGCTTGGGGACAGGGGGCCGGGAAAAACTGTTTTTT. This sequence joins TRBV5-1 and TRBJ1-4; TRBD1 matches 11 bases. V trimming: 0 bases; J trimming: 8 bases; junction bases outside the gene matches: 3. CDR3 size: 15 residues. The germline V gene has CDR1 SGHRS and CDR2 YFSETQ.

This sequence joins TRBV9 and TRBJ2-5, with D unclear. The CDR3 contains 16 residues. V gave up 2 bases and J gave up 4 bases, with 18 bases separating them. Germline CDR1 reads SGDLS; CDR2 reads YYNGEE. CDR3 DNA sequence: TGTGCCAGCAGCGTTACGGCTCTTCAGTTGGTAGAGACCCAGTACTTC. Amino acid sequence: CASSVTALQLVETQYF.

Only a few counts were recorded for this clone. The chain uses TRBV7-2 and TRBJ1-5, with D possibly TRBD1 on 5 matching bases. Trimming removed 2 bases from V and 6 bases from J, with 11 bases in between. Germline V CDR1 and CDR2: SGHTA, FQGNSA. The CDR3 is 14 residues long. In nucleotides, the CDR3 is TGTGCCAGCAGCTTATATGGGGACGGTCAGCCCCAGCATTTT. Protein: CASSLYGDGQPQHF.

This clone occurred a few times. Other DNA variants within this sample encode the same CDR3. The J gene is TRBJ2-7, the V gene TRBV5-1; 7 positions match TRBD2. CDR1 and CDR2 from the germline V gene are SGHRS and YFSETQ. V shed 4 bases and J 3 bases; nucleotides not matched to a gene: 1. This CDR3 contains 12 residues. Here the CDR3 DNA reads TGCGCCAGCAGCCCGGGGGGCTACGAGCAGTACTTC. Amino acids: CASSPGGYEQYF.

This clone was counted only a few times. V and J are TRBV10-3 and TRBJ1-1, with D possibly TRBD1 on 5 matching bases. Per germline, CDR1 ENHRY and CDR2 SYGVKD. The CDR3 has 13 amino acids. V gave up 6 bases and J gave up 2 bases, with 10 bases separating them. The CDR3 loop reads CAIRQGTNTEAFF. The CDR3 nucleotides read TGTGCCATCAGGCAGGGCACAAACACTGAAGCTTTCTTT.

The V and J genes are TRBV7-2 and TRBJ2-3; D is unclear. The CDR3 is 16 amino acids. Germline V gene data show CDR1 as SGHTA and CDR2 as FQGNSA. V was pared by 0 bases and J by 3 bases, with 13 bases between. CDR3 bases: TGTGCCAGCAGCTTAGCGCATCGGGCTATAACAGATACGCAGTATTTT. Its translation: CASSLAHRAITDTQYF.

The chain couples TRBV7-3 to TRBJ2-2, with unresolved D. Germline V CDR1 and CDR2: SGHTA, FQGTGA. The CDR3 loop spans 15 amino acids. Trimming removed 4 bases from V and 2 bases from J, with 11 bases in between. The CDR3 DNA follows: TGTGCCAGCAGCTCGGCGACACTTAACACCGGGGAGCTGTTTTTT. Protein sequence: CASSSATLNTGELFF. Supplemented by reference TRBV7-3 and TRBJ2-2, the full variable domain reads GAGVSQTPSNKVTEKGKYVELRCDPISGHTALYWYRQSLGQGPEFLIYFQGTGAADDSGLPNDRFFAVRPEGSVSTLKIQRTERGDSAVYLCASSSATLNTGELFFGEGSRLTVL.

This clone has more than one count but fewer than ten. The CDR3 DNA reads as TGTGCCAGCAGTGACCCAAAAGGGGCAGATACGCAGTATTTT. This translates into CASSDPKGADTQYF. The gene calls are TRBV25-1 and TRBJ2-3; tentatively, D is TRBD1 (5 bases). The germline V gene encodes CDR1 MGHDK and CDR2 SYGVNS. Trimming pared 3 bases from V and 4 bases from J, leaving 11 bases between. The CDR3 extends over 14 amino acids.

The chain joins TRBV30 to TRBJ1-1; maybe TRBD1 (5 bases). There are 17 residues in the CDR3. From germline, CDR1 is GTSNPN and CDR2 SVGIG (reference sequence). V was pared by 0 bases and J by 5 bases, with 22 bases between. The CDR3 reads CAWSVYGGTVGRTEAFF. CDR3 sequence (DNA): TGTGCCTGGAGTGTGTACGGTGGGACCGTTGGGCGGACTGAAGCTTTCTTT.

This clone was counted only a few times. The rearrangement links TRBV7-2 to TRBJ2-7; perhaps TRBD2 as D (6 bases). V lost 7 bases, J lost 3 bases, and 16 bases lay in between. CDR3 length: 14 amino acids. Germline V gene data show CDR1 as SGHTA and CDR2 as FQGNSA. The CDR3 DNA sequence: TGTGCCAGCACTCTGGCGGGGAGCTTCTACGAGCAGTACTTC. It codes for CASTLAGSFYEQYF.

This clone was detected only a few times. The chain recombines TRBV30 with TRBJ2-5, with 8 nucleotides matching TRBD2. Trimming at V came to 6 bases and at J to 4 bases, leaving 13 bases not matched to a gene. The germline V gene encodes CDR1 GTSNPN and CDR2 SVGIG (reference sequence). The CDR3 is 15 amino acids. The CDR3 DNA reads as TGTGCCTGTACTTCCTCCGGGGGGGCCGGAGAGACCCAGTACTTC. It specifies CACTSSGGAGETQYF.

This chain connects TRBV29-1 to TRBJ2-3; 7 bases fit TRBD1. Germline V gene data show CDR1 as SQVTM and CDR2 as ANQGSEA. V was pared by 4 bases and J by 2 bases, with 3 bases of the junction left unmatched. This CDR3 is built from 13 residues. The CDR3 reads CSVGGQNTDTQYF. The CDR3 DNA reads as TGCAGCGTTGGGGGACAGAACACAGATACGCAGTATTTT.

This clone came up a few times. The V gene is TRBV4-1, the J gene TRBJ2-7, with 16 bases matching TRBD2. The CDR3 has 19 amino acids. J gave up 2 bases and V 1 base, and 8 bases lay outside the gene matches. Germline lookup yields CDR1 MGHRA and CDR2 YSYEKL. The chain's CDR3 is CASSQVGTSGRAVAYEQYF. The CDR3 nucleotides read TGCGCCAGCAGCCAAGTCGGGACTAGCGGGAGGGCAGTCGCCTACGAGCAGTACTTC.

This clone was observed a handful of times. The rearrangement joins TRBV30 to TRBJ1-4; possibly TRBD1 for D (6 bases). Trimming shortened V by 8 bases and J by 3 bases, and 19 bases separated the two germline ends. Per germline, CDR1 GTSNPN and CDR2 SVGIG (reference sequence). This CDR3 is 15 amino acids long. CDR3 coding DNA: TGTGCCACAGGGTTTGAGACCGCGGCTAATGAAAAACTGTTTTTT. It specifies CATGFETAANEKLFF.

The CDR3 loop is CSGRTGVMNTEAFF. The CDR3 DNA sequence: TGCAGCGGGAGGACAGGGGTAATGAACACTGAAGCTTTCTTT. The chain combines TRBV29-1 with TRBJ1-1; 9 bases fit TRBD1. The CDR3 extends over 14 amino acids. V shed 7 bases and J 0 bases; nucleotides not matched to a gene: 6. Germline assignment: CDR1 SQVTM and CDR2 ANQGSEA.

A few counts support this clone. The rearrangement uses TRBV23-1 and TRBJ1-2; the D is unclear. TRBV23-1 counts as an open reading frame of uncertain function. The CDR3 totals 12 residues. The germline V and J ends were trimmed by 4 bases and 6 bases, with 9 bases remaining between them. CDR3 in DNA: TGCGCCAGCAGTCCTACAAGGCATGGCTACACCTTC. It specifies CASSPTRHGYTF.

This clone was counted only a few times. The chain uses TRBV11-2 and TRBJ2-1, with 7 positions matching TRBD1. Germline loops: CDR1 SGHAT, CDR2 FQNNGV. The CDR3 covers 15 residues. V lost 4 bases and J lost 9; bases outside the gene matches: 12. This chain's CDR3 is CASSSTGAGGGEQFF. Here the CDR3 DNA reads TGTGCCAGCAGCTCTACAGGGGCCGGTGGGGGTGAGCAGTTCTTC. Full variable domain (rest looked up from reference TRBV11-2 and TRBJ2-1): EAGVAQSPRYKIIEKRQSVAFWCNPISGHATLYWYQQILGQGPKLLIQFQNNGVVDDSQLPKDRFSAERLKGVDSTLKIQPAKLEDSAVYLCASSSTGAGGGEQFFGPGTRLTVL.

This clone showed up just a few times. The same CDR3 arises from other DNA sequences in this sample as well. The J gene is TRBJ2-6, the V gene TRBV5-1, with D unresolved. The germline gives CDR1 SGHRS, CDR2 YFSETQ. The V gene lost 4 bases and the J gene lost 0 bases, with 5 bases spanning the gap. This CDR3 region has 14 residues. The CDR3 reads CASSGTSGANVLTF. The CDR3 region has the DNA TGCGCCAGCAGCGGCACCTCTGGGGCCAACGTCCTGACTTTC.